These T cell receptor beta chains were read from a single sample in a study of cytomegalovirus exposure and HLA in healthy donors. TCRdb's copy holds only in-frame clones and misses some; the assay was immunoSEQ multiplex PCR. The table includes tens of thousands of clones, just over 75% detected once. The material sequenced was PBMCs. The receptor source for this set is a man in his fifties or sixties in good health and CMV-seronegative. CDR3s include the opening cysteine and the closing phenylalanine or tryptophan. Only part of the rows carry a size: once, few, many, or a class if the clone is expanded.

TRBV11-2	TRBJ1-1	few	CASSLVSGGSEAFF
TRBV7-9	TRBJ2-7	-	CASSLFIGGFYEQYF
TRBV10-2	TRBJ2-5	once	CASMKGGGKETQYF
TRBV19	TRBJ1-5	-	CATSNRAQPQHF
TRBV10-3	TRBJ2-7	-	CAISEAGTGISYEQYF
TRBV25-1	TRBJ1-2	-	CASSEFLGQNYGYTF
TRBV27	TRBJ1-1	few	CASSLYGPGYTEAFF
TRBV7-6	TRBJ2-1	-	CASSLVFRERDKSEQFF
TRBV11-3	TRBJ2-7	-	CASSHEGRNEQYF
TRBV18	TRBJ2-5	few	CASSRDSQETQYF
TRBV15	TRBJ2-1	few	CATKNGGSSYNEQFF
TRBV6-5	TRBJ2-7	-	CASSPRDRAYEQYF
TRBV18	TRBJ1-1	once	CASSPVGQLNTEAFF
TRBV7-3	TRBJ1-2	-	CASSRTGDGGSYTF
TRBV29-1	TRBJ2-7	-	CSVEASATYEQYF
TRBV29-1	TRBJ2-2	-	CSVEDYGLQSGELFF
TRBV4-1	TRBJ1-5	once	CASSQDYRAYSNQPQHF
TRBV11-2	TRBJ1-1	-	CASNPDRTLRNTEAFF
TRBV6-5	TRBJ2-1	-	CASSLWTGRNEQFF
TRBV10-2	TRBJ1-4	-	CASSKGQGGRLGEKLFF
TRBV5-8	TRBJ2-7	-	CASSFMAGFNEQYF
TRBV27	TRBJ2-7	-	CASTGLAPSYEQYF
TRBV9	TRBJ2-2	-	CASSGTSGRVTGELFF
TRBV27	TRBJ1-1	-	CASSLLTGRGEAFF
TRBV6-5	TRBJ2-7	-	CASSYSWTGVHEQYF
TRBV28	TRBJ1-3	-	CASSRQSSGNTIYF
TRBV7-9	TRBJ1-4	-	CASSLAGQGGEKLFF
TRBV23-1	TRBJ2-2	-	CASSQFLTGRAYTGELFF
TRBV5-4	TRBJ2-1	-	CASSFGGTSSYNEQFF
TRBV6-4	TRBJ2-1	once	CASTPGAGLGYNEQFF
TRBV5-1	TRBJ2-3	-	CASRGAVGTDTQYF
TRBV28	TRBJ2-3	-	CASSQTGALVSRSTDTQYF
TRBV15	TRBJ2-7	-	CATSRDSLAGTYEQYF